The 10 T cell receptor beta chains below were found in one sample sequenced in a study of blood T cell repertoires in COVID-19. Assay: immunoSEQ multiplex PCR; the TCRdb copy retains only in-frame clones and omits some. The repertoire includes some 71,000 clones, about nine tenths of them detected once, and roughly 5% sits in the top ten. Sequenced sample: peripheral blood. The receptors were gathered from a young woman with acute or convalescent COVID-19.

V gene TRBV30 combines with J gene TRBJ2-3, with 8 bases identical to TRBD1. Germline CDR1 and CDR2: GTSNPN and SVGIG (reference sequence). This CDR3 contains 15 residues. J gave up 3 bases and V 2 bases, and 7 bases lay outside the gene matches. The CDR3 is CAWSSGGQGTDTQYF. The CDR3 DNA reads TGTGCCTGGAGTTCAGGGGGCCAGGGAACAGATACGCAGTATTTT.

The chain carries TRBV7-9 and TRBJ1-3; D possibly corresponds to TRBD1 (5 bases). This CDR3 is built from 17 residues. Germline CDR1 reads SEHNR; CDR2 reads FQNEAQ (reference sequence). Trimming pared 5 bases from V and 0 bases from J, leaving 17 bases between. The CDR3 here is CASSPTATVISGNTIYF. In DNA form, the CDR3 reads TGTGCCAGCAGCCCCACAGCGACAGTCATCTCTGGAAACACCATATATTTT.

V is TRBV5-5 and J is TRBJ2-2; tentatively, D is TRBD1 (6 bases). CDR3 length: 16 residues. Trimming shortened V by 0 bases and J by 0 bases, and 9 bases separated the two germline ends. The germline CDR1 and CDR2 sequences are SGHKS and YYEKEE (reference sequence). The CDR3 loop is CASSLVAGANTGELFF. The CDR3 DNA sequence: TGTGCCAGCAGCTTGGTAGCAGGGGCGAACACCGGGGAGCTGTTTTTT.

V usage is TRBV29-1 and J usage is TRBJ2-1; 10 positions match TRBD2. Unmatched junction bases numbered 4, after V lost 7 bases and J lost 4 bases. CDR3 length: 13 residues. Germline values: CDR1 SQVTM, CDR2 ANQGSEA. The CDR3 is CSGGTSAYNEQFF. The CDR3, as DNA: TGCAGCGGGGGGACTAGCGCGTACAATGAGCAGTTCTTC.

The genes are TRBV27 and TRBJ2-7; a possible D gene is TRBD2 (7 bases). This CDR3 has 15 amino acids. Trimming left V 5 bases short and J 7 bases short, with 21 bases between. Germline V gene lookup returns CDR1 MNHEY and CDR2 SMNVEV (reference sequence). The DNA of the CDR3 is TGTGCCAGCAGTATGACAGGTTGGGGGGGAGGGGAGCAGTACTTC. Translating gives CASSMTGWGGGEQYF.

The chain combines TRBV27 with TRBJ2-2, with 16 bases matching TRBD2. The germline V gene has CDR1 MNHEY and CDR2 SMNVEV (reference sequence). This CDR3 comprises 17 residues. V lost 4 bases to trimming and J lost 7 bases; unmatched junction nucleotides: 6. The CDR3 region is CASSSPGLAGGVGELFF. For the CDR3, the DNA is TGTGCCAGCAGTTCCCCGGGACTAGCGGGAGGGGTCGGGGAGCTGTTTTTT.

The chain is built from TRBV3-1 (or the pseudogene TRBV3-2) and TRBJ1-2; 10 nucleotides agree with TRBD1. The trim removed 3 bases at V and 5 bases at J, leaving 6 bases unmatched. Germline assignment: CDR1 LGHDT and CDR2 YNNKEL (reference sequence). The CDR3 has 15 residues. CDR3 loop: CASSQGTGAGYGYTF. Written as DNA, the CDR3 is TGTGCCAGCAGCCAGGGGACAGGGGCAGGTTATGGCTACACCTTC.

The chain combines TRBV28 with TRBJ1-5, with a weak D call TRBD1 (5 bases). The CDR3 is 15 residues long. Trimming removed 6 bases from V and 2 bases from J, with 14 bases in between. Germline assignment: CDR1 MDHEN and CDR2 SYDVKM. CDR3 amino acids: CASRPQGKGNQPQHF. CDR3 in DNA: TGTGCCAGCAGACCCCAGGGTAAAGGCAATCAGCCCCAGCATTTT.

This sequence joins TRBV2 and TRBJ2-2, with no clear D. The germline gives CDR1 SNHLY, CDR2 FYNNEI. The CDR3 spans 13 residues. Trimming left V 10 bases short and J 2 bases short, with 11 bases between. The CDR3 protein is CATQYRNTGELFF. The DNA for the CDR3 is TGTGCCACACAATACAGAAACACCGGGGAGCTGTTTTTT.

This clone was counted only a few times. The chain combines TRBV5-5 with TRBJ2-7, with D possibly being TRBD1 (6 bases). Trimming took off 2 bases at V and 7 bases at J, with 19 bases between the two ends. CDR3 length: 15 residues. Germline V gene lookup returns CDR1 SGHKS and CDR2 YYEKEE (reference sequence). CDR3 in DNA: TGTGCCAGCAGCTTAATACTTAAAACAGGGAATGAGCAGTACTTC. This sequence encodes CASSLILKTGNEQYF.